This TCR beta chain was recovered during a study of regulatory T cells in long-lasting Graves disease (dated by TCRdb to the early 2020s). Describing the broader study: Newly diagnosed Graves' disease patients had taken antithyroid drugs for less than 3 months. Persistent Graves' disease patients were compared with newly diagnosed Graves' disease patients by peripheral blood TCR sequencing and RNA sequencing. The study was conducted in China and was registered as a clinical trial. A total of roughly 35 samples were covered by TCR sequencing, comprising approximately 13 persistent and roughly 20 newly diagnosed Graves' disease patients. What the study reported, not specific to this receptor: Preferential use of TRBV28, TRBJ1-2 and TRBJ2-5 was observed in persistent disease, whereas TRBV20-1 and TRBJ2-1 were favored in newly diagnosed disease. Peripheral blood alone was examined, since thyroid tissue, which constituted the primary lesion, could not be accessed. Sequencing and analysis were limited to the TCR beta chain. The authors acknowledged the small sample size as a limitation that may reduce accuracy. Persistent patients shared more public clonotypes among themselves (around 2,700) than newly diagnosed patients did (approximately 900). Compared with newly diagnosed patients, persistent Graves' disease patients had lower TCR Shannon entropy and fewer highly expanded clones, which suggests clonal expansion.

This clonotype has ten or more counts. Which antigen it targets is not known. The input lacks base qualities; no much larger clone sits a single base away. The library was made by multiplex PCR. Sequenced using an Illumina HiSeq 4000. TCR beta libraries were built with iRepertoire HTBI primers and Arm-PCR amplification of CDR3 regions. PCR products were gel purified before sequencing. Turning to the authors' computational methods: A total of roughly 65 TRBV and about 13 TRBJ segments were identified across samples and were used for gene usage analysis of CDR3 amino acid clonotypes. COPE and FqMerger were used to merge the filtered high-quality paired reads into contigs. BLAST was used to align contigs to IMGT TRBV, TRBD and TRBJ reference genes, and CDR3 was defined according to IMGT. Any clonotype with a frequency above 0.1% was classified as a highly expanded clone. Repertoire diversity was measured by Shannon entropy, and V-J evenness by the Gini coefficient. A clonotype found in more than one individual was treated as public. Starting from the raw public reads, TCRdb applied fastp trimming at Q25, assembled clones with MiXCR and retained in-frame beta chains. Identical CDR3 proteins give one entry, which carries the most common genes and DNA. TCRdb's processing, not the authors', yielded these V and J calls. In all, the sample holds around 450,000 distinct CDR3 sequences, and 15% of those were seen once. The top ten constitute roughly 7.7% of the sample.

Including cysteine and phenylalanine, the CDR3 has 14 amino acids. Only CDR3 DNA remains: 42 bases, in frame from the first base. As encoded in the germline V gene, CDR1 is SGHTA while CDR2 is FQGNSA. The germline ends are 7 bases apart after V is trimmed by 2 bases and J by 2 bases. In light of the paper, this sample's time point label describes: newly diagnosed GD, antithyroid drugs for less than 3 months. For both TCR sequencing and RNA sequencing, RNA was extracted from PBMCs in TRIzol. Graves' disease was diagnosed according to American Thyroid Association guidelines. Patients were recruited from an endocrinology department in Xi'an, China. From each patient, 7.5 to 9.5 milliliters of peripheral blood was collected into an EDTA anticoagulant tube. Ficoll Paque Plus density gradient separation was used to isolate PBMCs, and no further T cell sorting was done. RNA quality was checked with an Agilent 2100 Bioanalyzer and agarose gel, and concentration with a NanoDrop 2000.

The same sample was also studied in work on T cells in Graves' hyperthyroidism and ophthalmopathy. As noted in the second study: Stable Graves' hyperthyroidism was defined as no progression to ophthalmopathy during 18 months of follow-up. Hyperthyroidism patients were newly diagnosed, had a disease duration of under 2 months, and were aged 18 to 65 years. Patients with uncontrolled infections, other autoimmune diseases, pregnancy or lactation were excluded. Diagnoses were established on the basis of clinical symptoms, serum thyroxine and TRAb, thyroid ultrasound, and orbital computed tomography. A first-round RT-PCR of the TCR CDR3 used the HTBI primer set with the Qiagen OneStep RT-PCR kit. Blood samples also contained most of the expanded thyroid clonotypes (frequency above 0.001), which suggests that blood repertoires may reflect thyroid immune responses. Ophthalmopathy was separated from stable hyperthyroidism by a 13 V-J signature model, with over 85% sensitivity and 81% to 82% specificity obtained in cross-validation and 80%/75% obtained in testing. In validation, progression to ophthalmopathy was predicted by the model with about 70% sensitivity and around 75% specificity, a median of approximately 7.1 months before onset. TCR V-J signatures able to tell the groups apart were searched for in a discovery cohort of 90 to 100 patients, of whom around 43 had Graves' ophthalmopathy and 57 had stable Graves' hyperthyroidism. An independent validation cohort of under 20 hyperthyroidism patients and about 15 patients who later progressed to ophthalmopathy tested prospective prediction of ophthalmopathy. For training and testing, the 95 to 100 patients in the discovery cohort were randomly divided in a 7:3 ratio. The study also compared thyroid tissue and blood T-cell repertoires from roughly 6 Graves' hyperthyroidism patients. After blood sampling, hyperthyroidism patients were treated with methimazole at a starting dose of 30 mg daily, and ophthalmopathy patients were treated with high-dose intravenous methylprednisolone. Libraries were constructed in a second round of multiplex PCR, after which size selection and purification were carried out. Paired-end sequencing of the libraries was performed with 100 bp reads on an Illumina HiSeq2000. SOAPnuke was used to process the raw data, removing reads that contained adapters or uncalled bases, had a mean Phred below 15, or lacked an exact match to the constant primer or identifier. High-quality paired reads were merged with COPE v1.2.5, and unique nucleotide sequences were defined as clonotypes. MiTCR v1.1 was used to align clonotypes to the IMGT TRBV, TRBD and TRBJ reference segments. Only V-J combinations with frequency above 0.0001, covering 98% to 99.2% of repertoires, were analysed. A TCS score was defined as the ratio between F50 (clonal expansion) and ExV (chaos), using BLOSUM62-based TCRdist between CDR3 peptides within each V-J. Welch's t-statistics and random forest reduced several hundred V-J features to 10 to 15, which were used in a naive Bayes classifier (R e1071). Sample size was not statistically predetermined, and blinding of investigators to group allocation was not performed. According to the paper, TCR Vbeta CDR3 sequencing was carried out on 120 to 150 peripheral blood samples, which came from 40 to 45 ophthalmopathy, around 74 hyperthyroidism and approximately 17 progressor patients.

The source of this sequence is a woman in her forties with Graves disease. Donor details come from another sample of the same person, matched by shared clones. Here the sequenced sample was peripheral blood mononuclear cells (PBMCs), taken at new diagnosis, from a patient treated with antithyroid drugs. The chain links TRBV7-2 with TRBJ1-5, with the D gene uncertain. Here is the DNA: TGTGCCAGCAGCTTAAGGGCTGGCAATCAGCCCCAGCATTTT. This gives the protein CASSLRAGNQPQHF.